The 25 T cell receptor beta chains reported below all come from one sample, sequenced in a study of neurological immune-mediated disorders. MiXCR was run by TCRdb on the 5' RACE reads, yielding one entry per CDR3 protein. The data contain 55,000 to 70,000 distinct CDR3 sequences, approximately 5.3% of them singletons. Sequencing input: PBMCs. Receptors originate from a human donor with multiple sclerosis. The donor label of this sample is uncertain.

In its sample, this clonotype was seen many times. J is TRBJ2-5 and V is TRBV27; 8 nucleotides line up with TRBD1. The junction had 15 bases not matched to a gene; V was cut back by 6 bases and J by 6 bases. From germline, CDR1 is MNHEY and CDR2 SMNVEV (reference sequence). The CDR3 runs to 16 residues. Written as DNA, the CDR3 is TGTGCCAGCAGCATACAGGGGGGAGGCCAAAGAAAGACCCAGTACTTC. This gives the protein CASSIQGGGQRKTQYF.

This clonotype was counted many times. The chain couples TRBV5-5 to TRBJ1-1; 11 bases match TRBD1. CDR3 length: 16 residues. Germline V lookup: CDR1 SGHKS, CDR2 YYEKEE (reference sequence). Trimming removed 1 base from V and 1 base from J; junction bases left unmatched: 3. CDR3: CASSLHGTGGNTEAFF. CDR3 nucleotide sequence: TGTGCCAGCAGCTTGCACGGGACAGGGGGGAACACTGAAGCTTTCTTT.

This clonotype has a count of ten or more. CDR3 coding DNA: TGCAGTGCTGCCAGACAGGGTGGGAATTCACCCCTCCACTTT. Protein: CSAARQGGNSPLHF. This sequence joins TRBV20-1 and TRBJ1-6; 7 bases fit TRBD1. The CDR3 loop spans 14 amino acids. Trimming at V came to 5 bases and at J to 7 bases, leaving 8 bases not matched to a gene. Germline CDR1 is DFQATT and CDR2 is SNEGSKA (reference sequence).

At least ten counts were recorded for this clonotype. The V call is TRBV10-3, the J call TRBJ2-3; D gene uncertain. The V gene's germline CDR1 is ENHRY and CDR2 SYGVKD. V lost 7 bases and J 0 bases, leaving 11 bases between the germline ends. This CDR3 region has 14 residues. The CDR3 protein is CAIMGASSTDTQYF. CDR3 sequence (DNA): TGTGCCATCATGGGCGCGAGTAGCACAGATACGCAGTATTTT.

This clonotype has a count of ten or more. This chain uses TRBV10-3 with TRBJ2-2; tentatively, D is TRBD1 or TRBD2 (5 bases each). The germline gives CDR1 ENHRY, CDR2 SYGVKD. Trimming left V 10 bases short and J 7 bases short, with 22 bases between. CDR3 length: 15 amino acids. The CDR3 spells CANNWGPRKGGELFF. The CDR3 DNA reads as TGTGCCAACAATTGGGGACCCCGGAAAGGCGGGGAGCTGTTTTTT.

This clonotype occurred many times. This chain uses TRBV29-1 with TRBJ2-3; no clear D gene. The germline V gene has CDR1 SQVTM and CDR2 ANQGSEA. CDR3 size: 14 residues. Trimming cost V 1 base and J 4 bases, with 12 bases left between them. Here the CDR3 DNA reads TGCAGCGTTGAAGGCGATTTTAGAGCAGATACGCAGTATTTT. Translating it yields CSVEGDFRADTQYF.

This clonotype was detected many times. The chain combines TRBV20-1 with TRBJ1-2, with 8 bases identical to TRBD1. CDR3 length equals 14 residues. Germline CDR1 reads DFQATT; CDR2 reads SNEGSKA (reference sequence). V was pared by 3 bases and J by 4 bases, with 7 bases of the junction left unmatched. Here the CDR3 reads CSARGRGRIYGYTF. As DNA, the CDR3 is TGCAGTGCTAGGGGCAGGGGGCGAATCTATGGCTACACCTTC.

This clonotype is categorized as medium-sized. This sequence joins TRBV20-1 and TRBJ2-1; D uncertain. V was pared by 1 base and J by 8 bases, with 9 bases between. The CDR3 runs 12 residues. CDR1 is DFQATT, CDR2 SNEGSKA, per germline (reference sequence). The CDR3 loop reads CSARAGPHEQFF. CDR3 bases: TGCAGTGCTAGAGCCGGGCCCCATGAGCAGTTCTTC.

This clonotype has a count of ten or more. CDR3 bases: TGTGCCAGCAGTTGGACAGGGGGGACAGATACGCAGTATTTT. Translating gives CASSWTGGTDTQYF. The chain is built from TRBV6-5 and TRBJ2-3, with 10 bases identical to TRBD1. Germline CDR1 and CDR2: MNHEY and SVGAGI. The length of the CDR3 is 14 residues. Trimming took 4 bases from V and 3 from J; bases not matched to a gene: 1.

This clonotype was seen many times. The chain has TRBV6-5 and TRBJ1-2, with 10 bases fitting TRBD1. The CDR3 consists of 14 residues. Looked up from germline, CDR1 is MNHEY and CDR2 is SVGAGI. V was clipped by 8 bases and J by 8 bases; unmatched bases: 11. CDR3 sequence reads: CASFQRGQGSGYTF. The CDR3, as DNA: TGTGCCAGCTTTCAGCGGGGACAGGGGTCGGGCTACACCTTC.

This clonotype was counted at least ten times. This chain uses TRBV5-1 with TRBJ1-6; 11 nucleotides line up with TRBD1. CDR1 and CDR2 (germline): SGHRS, YFSETQ. The CDR3 runs 16 residues. V lost 4 bases to trimming and J lost 9 bases; unmatched junction nucleotides: 9. The chain's CDR3 is CASSPWTGGAGSPLHF. In DNA form, the CDR3 reads TGCGCCAGCAGCCCGTGGACAGGGGGCGCAGGTTCACCCCTCCACTTT.

This clonotype was counted ten times or more. The J gene is TRBJ1-1, the V gene TRBV7-8; 8 bases align to TRBD1. This CDR3 is built from 18 residues. CDR1 and CDR2 from the germline V gene are SGHVS and FQNEAQ. V shed 2 bases, J shed 0 bases, and the junction held 11 bases outside the gene matches. CDR3: CASSLWGRGRAMNTEAFF. Written as DNA, the CDR3 is TGTGCCAGCAGCTTATGGGGCAGGGGGCGAGCGATGAACACTGAAGCTTTCTTT.

This clonotype was counted many times. This sequence joins TRBV7-2 and TRBJ2-1; unclear D gene. This CDR3 comprises 11 residues. The germline V gene has CDR1 SGHTA and CDR2 FQGNSA. V was clipped by 3 bases and J by 11 bases, with 8 bases between them. The CDR3 loop reads CASSFWVQQFF. The CDR3, as DNA: TGTGCCAGCAGCTTCTGGGTGCAGCAGTTCTTC. The full variable domain, its missing parts supplied by reference TRBV7-2 and TRBJ2-1, is GAGVSQSPSNKVTEKGKDVELRCDPISGHTALYWYRQSLGQGLEFLIYFQGNSAPDKSGLPSDRFSAERTGGSVSTLTIQRTQQEDSAVYLCASSFWVQQFFGPGTRLTVL.

Ten or more counts support this clonotype. The genes are TRBV29-1 and TRBJ1-1; D is unresolved. This CDR3 is built from 13 residues. Germline values: CDR1 SQVTM, CDR2 ANQGSEA. The V gene lost 4 bases and the J gene lost 5 bases, with 14 bases spanning the gap. CDR3 residues: CSVVRAPRTEAFF. The CDR3 DNA follows: TGCAGCGTTGTGCGGGCCCCAAGGACTGAAGCTTTCTTT. Full variable domain (rest looked up from reference TRBV29-1 and TRBJ1-1): SAVISQKPSRDICQRGTSLTIQCQVDSQVTMMFWYRQQPGQSLTLIATANQGSEATYESGFVIDKFPISRPNLTFSTLTVSNMSPEDSSIYLCSVVRAPRTEAFFGQGTRLTVV.

V and J are TRBV20-1 and TRBJ1-5; D is unclear. CDR3 length equals 13 residues. CDR1 and CDR2 (germline): DFQATT, SNEGSKA (reference sequence). V dropped 6 bases and J dropped 6 bases, with 15 bases sitting between them. The CDR3 nucleotides are TGCAGTGCACCCGACCCGAGCGGTCAGCCCCAGCATTTT. Its translation is CSAPDPSGQPQHF.

The table lists this clonotype with many counts. This chain connects TRBV9 to TRBJ1-1; 7 nucleotides agree with TRBD1. V lost 3 bases to trimming and J lost 0 bases; unmatched junction nucleotides: 8. Germline V gene data show CDR1 as SGDLS and CDR2 as YYNGEE. The CDR3 length is 16 residues. For the CDR3, the DNA is TGTGCCAGCAGCGGGACAGGACAAGCCCTGAACACTGAAGCTTTCTTT. This translates into CASSGTGQALNTEAFF. Full variable domain (rest looked up from reference TRBV9 and TRBJ1-1): DSGVTQTPKHLITATGQRVTLRCSPRSGDLSVYWYQQSLDQGLQFLIQYYNGEERAKGNILERFSAQQFPDLHSELNLSSLELGDSALYFCASSGTGQALNTEAFFGQGTRLTVV.

This clonotype was seen repeatedly, ten times or more. The V and J genes are TRBV5-1 and TRBJ2-2; 7 bases are a match to TRBD1. The CDR3 runs to 15 residues. Germline CDR1 and CDR2: SGHRS and YFSETQ. The V and J ends lost 0 bases and 3 bases, in that order; junction bases with no gene match: 2. The CDR3 nucleotides are TGCGCCAGCAGCTTGGGACAGGGTGACACCGGGGAGCTGTTTTTT. This gives the protein CASSLGQGDTGELFF.

There are many counts of this clonotype. The V and J genes are TRBV6-1 and TRBJ2-2; D remains ambiguous. V lost 2 bases to trimming and J lost 0 bases, with 7 bases between them. CDR1 and CDR2 from the germline V gene are MNHNS and SASEGT. The CDR3 loop spans 15 amino acids. CDR3 loop: CASSERFPNTGELFF. As DNA, the CDR3 is TGTGCCAGCAGTGAAAGGTTCCCGAACACCGGGGAGCTGTTTTTT.

This clonotype was observed many times. The chain has TRBV5-1 and TRBJ2-3, with D hard to call. The germline gives CDR1 SGHRS, CDR2 YFSETQ. This CDR3 has 14 residues. Trimming stripped 4 bases from V and 6 bases from J, with 15 bases between. CDR3 region: CASSQTESRDTQYF. CDR3 DNA sequence: TGCGCCAGCAGCCAGACGGAGTCGAGGGATACGCAGTATTTT.

This clonotype was recorded at least ten times. This chain uses TRBV20-1 with TRBJ1-1; tentative D call: TRBD1 (6 bases). Germline V gene sequence: CDR1 DFQATT, CDR2 SNEGSKA (reference sequence). The CDR3 sequence is 13 residues long. The V gene lost 5 bases and the J gene lost 1 base, with 11 bases spanning the gap. In DNA, the CDR3 is TGCAGTGCTCTTAGGGGGAAGAACACTGAAGCTTTCTTT. Its translation: CSALRGKNTEAFF.

This clonotype was counted many times. The chain recombines TRBV20-1 with TRBJ2-7, with 7 bases aligning to TRBD2. The CDR3 has 14 residues. With 5 bases clipped from V and 4 bases from J, the junction kept 11 bases outside the gene matches. Germline V gene lookup returns CDR1 DFQATT and CDR2 SNEGSKA (reference sequence). The DNA for the CDR3 is TGCAGTGCTCGAGGGCGCGGGGGTACTTACGAGCAGTACTTC. It specifies CSARGRGGTYEQYF.

The sample holds many counts of this clonotype. The CDR3 loop reads CASTRQENTEAFF. The CDR3 DNA reads as TGCGCCAGCACGAGACAGGAGAACACTGAAGCTTTCTTT. The rearrangement joins TRBV5-1 to TRBJ1-1, with D perhaps matching TRBD1 (6 bases). V lost 6 bases to trimming and J lost 1 base, with 10 bases between them. The CDR3 is 13 amino acids. The germline gives CDR1 SGHRS, CDR2 YFSETQ.

This clonotype was counted many times. The gene calls are TRBV6-6 and TRBJ2-1, with 7 bases identical to TRBD2. The germline V gene has CDR1 MNHNY and CDR2 SVGAGI (reference sequence). V was clipped by 4 bases and J by 8 bases; unmatched bases: 17. The length of the CDR3 is 17 residues. The CDR3 loop is CASSSALGARGKDEQFF. The CDR3 region has the DNA TGTGCCAGCAGTTCTGCCCTCGGTGCGCGGGGGAAGGATGAGCAGTTCTTC.

This clonotype appeared many times. J is TRBJ2-1 and V is TRBV7-2; weak D call: TRBD1 (6 bases). The CDR3 has 17 residues. From germline, CDR1 is SGHTA and CDR2 FQGNSA. The ends were cut back, 6 bases at V and 0 bases at J, with 18 bases in the middle. CDR3 coding DNA: TGTGCCAGCAGGTCCGGTCGAGGGGGTAGCTCCTACAATGAGCAGTTCTTC. Protein sequence: CASRSGRGGSSYNEQFF.

This clonotype occurred many times. This sequence joins TRBV7-2 and TRBJ2-7, with 11 bases matching TRBD1. The V segment lost 4 bases and the J segment 7 bases; nucleotides outside the gene matches: 9. The CDR3 contains 15 residues. Per germline, CDR1 SGHTA and CDR2 FQGNSA. The CDR3 sequence is CASSSRTGGHLEQYF. Here the CDR3 DNA reads TGTGCCAGCAGCTCCCGGACAGGGGGCCATTTGGAGCAGTACTTC. Using reference TRBV7-2 and TRBJ2-7 for the parts outside the CDR3, the full variable domain is GAGVSQSPSNKVTEKGKDVELRCDPISGHTALYWYRQSLGQGLEFLIYFQGNSAPDKSGLPSDRFSAERTGGSVSTLTIQRTQQEDSAVYLCASSSRTGGHLEQYFGPGTRLTVT.